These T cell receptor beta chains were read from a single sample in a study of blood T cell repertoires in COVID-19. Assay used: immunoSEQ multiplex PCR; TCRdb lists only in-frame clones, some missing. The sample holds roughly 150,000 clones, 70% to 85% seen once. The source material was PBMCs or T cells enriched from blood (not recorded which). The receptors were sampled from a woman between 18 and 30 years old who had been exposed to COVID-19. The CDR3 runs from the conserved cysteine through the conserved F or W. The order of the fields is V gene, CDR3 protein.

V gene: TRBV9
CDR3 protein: CASSAGLPAGANEQFF

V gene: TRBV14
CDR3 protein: CASSRDRGSYEQYF

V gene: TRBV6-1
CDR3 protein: CASSEAGSLGFSGGSGTEAFF

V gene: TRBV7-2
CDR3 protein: CASSLMGGNQPQHF

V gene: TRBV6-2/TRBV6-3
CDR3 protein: CASSYSAGQPDNSPLHF

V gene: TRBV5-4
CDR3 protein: CASSFRAQDTGELFF

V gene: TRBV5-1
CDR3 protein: CASAQGSYNEQFF

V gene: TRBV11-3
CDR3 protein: CASSLDSGSSYEQYF

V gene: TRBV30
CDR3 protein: CAWSLSGGFSTEAFF

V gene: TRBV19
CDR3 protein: CASSTGEPSSYNSPLHF

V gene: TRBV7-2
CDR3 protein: CASSFEPGEQFF

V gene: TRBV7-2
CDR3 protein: CASSFAGGGYGYTF

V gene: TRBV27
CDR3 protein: CASTTLGTGDGKLFF

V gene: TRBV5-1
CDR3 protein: CASKKAGTGIGETQYF

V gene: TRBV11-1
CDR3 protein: CASALGSNQPQHF

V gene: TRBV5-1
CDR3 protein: CASRERAYPATDTQYF

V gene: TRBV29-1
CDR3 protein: CSPRDTNTDTQYF

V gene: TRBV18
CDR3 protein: CARERGPRETQYF

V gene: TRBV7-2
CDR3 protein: CASSSRTGQETQYF

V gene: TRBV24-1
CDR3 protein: CATSARRTSSYNEQFF

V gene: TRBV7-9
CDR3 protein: CASSLPRRLAGGRNEQFF

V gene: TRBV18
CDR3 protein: CASSPPETNNSPLHF

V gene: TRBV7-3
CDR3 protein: CASSLNGRLNNEQFF

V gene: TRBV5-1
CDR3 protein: CASSLVGGARGRAEAFF

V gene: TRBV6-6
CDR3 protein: CASSPPLAGGPGEQYF

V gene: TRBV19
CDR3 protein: CASSPLAGALDTEAFF

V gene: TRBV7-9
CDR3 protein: CASQAEGGETQYF

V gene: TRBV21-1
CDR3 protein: CASSSTVAATTNEKLFF

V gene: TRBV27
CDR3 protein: CASSWDRGRYEQYF

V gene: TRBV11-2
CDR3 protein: CASSSVAGGPEQFF

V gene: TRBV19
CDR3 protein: CASSIRVSGTANYEQYF

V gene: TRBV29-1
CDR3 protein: CSAWDMSRYTF

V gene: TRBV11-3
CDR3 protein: CASSSGNGANVLTF

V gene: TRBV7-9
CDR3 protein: CASSLHRTSGKLVSEQFF

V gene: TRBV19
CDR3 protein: CASSTRRDRDNQPQHF

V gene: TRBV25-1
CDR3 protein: CASSIGQVEKAFF

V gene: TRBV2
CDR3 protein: CASSATTGTEETQYF

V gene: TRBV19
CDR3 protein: CASSMGAGAQPQHF

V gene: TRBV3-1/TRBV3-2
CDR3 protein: CASSSQGVGNTEAFF

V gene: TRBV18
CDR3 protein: CASSLAGFSGNTIYF

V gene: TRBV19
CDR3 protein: CASSPSGTGRNTIYF

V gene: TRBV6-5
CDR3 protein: CASSYSSGQGYNEQFF

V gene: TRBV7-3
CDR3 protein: CASSPRQGSGELFF

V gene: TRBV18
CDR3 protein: CASSPPGQQETQYF

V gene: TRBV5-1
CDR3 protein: CASSLGTGGGTEAFF

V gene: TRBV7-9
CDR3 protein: CASRRDLEETQYF

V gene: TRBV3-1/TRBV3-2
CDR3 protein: CASSQRGADTDTQYF

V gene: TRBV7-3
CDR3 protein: CASSLTTSLRDRDNEQFF